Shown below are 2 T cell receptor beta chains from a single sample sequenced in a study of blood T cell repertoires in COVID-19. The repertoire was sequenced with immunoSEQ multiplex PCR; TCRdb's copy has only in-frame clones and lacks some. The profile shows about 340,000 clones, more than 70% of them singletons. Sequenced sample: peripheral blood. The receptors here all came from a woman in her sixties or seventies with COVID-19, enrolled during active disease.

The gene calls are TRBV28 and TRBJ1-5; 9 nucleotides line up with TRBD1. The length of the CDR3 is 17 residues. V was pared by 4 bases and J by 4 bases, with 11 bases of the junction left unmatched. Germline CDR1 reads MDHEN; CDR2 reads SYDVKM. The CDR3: CASSSHRGLKPNQPQHF. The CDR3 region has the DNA TGTGCCAGCAGTTCCCACAGGGGGCTCAAGCCAAATCAGCCCCAGCATTTT.

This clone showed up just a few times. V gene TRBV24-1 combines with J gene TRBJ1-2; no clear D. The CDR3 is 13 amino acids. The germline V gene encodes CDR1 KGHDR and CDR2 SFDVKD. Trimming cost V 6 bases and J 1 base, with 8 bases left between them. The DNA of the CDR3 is TGTGCCACCAGTAAGGAGGGTAACTATGGCTACACCTTC. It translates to CATSKEGNYGYTF.